The rows below give T cell receptor beta chains drawn from one sample of a study of OX40 agonist ivuxolimab in advanced cancers. Assay: immunoSEQ multiplex PCR; the TCRdb copy retains only in-frame clones and omits some. The table has about 68,000 clones, approximately 91% seen once. The sequences come from CD4+ or CD8+ T cells sorted from blood, collected in a trial of the OX40 agonist ivuxolimab. All receptors derive from an adult with an advanced solid tumor such as melanoma, head and neck, liver or kidney cancer. CDR3s include the opening cysteine and the closing phenylalanine or tryptophan. The D gene is left open where the match is weak. Clone size is stated in some rows and not others, as once, few, many or a class when expanded.

- - TRBJ1-1 TRBV9 TGTGCCAGCAGCGTAGGGTTAGGGGATTCGGACACTGAAGCTTTCTTT CASSVGLGDSDTEAFF
- - TRBJ1-4 TRBV30 TGTGCCTGGAGCGACGGAGCAACTAATGAAAAACTGTTTTTT CAWSDGATNEKLFF
- TRBD2 TRBJ2-2 TRBV19 TGTGCCAGTAGGCCAGCGGGAGTATCCCGGGGCGGGGAGCTGTTTTTT CASRPAGVSRGGELFF
- - TRBJ1-1 TRBV29-1 TGCAGCGTTGTTTTGGTCGAAGCTTTCTTT CSVVLVEAFF
once - TRBJ1-1 TRBV6-6 TGTGCCAGCAGTCGGGACCTCAGGAACACTGAAGCTTTCTTT CASSRDLRNTEAFF
- - TRBJ1-4 TRBV19 TGTGCCAGTAGTTCCCAGTTGTATGAAAAACTGTTTTTT CASSSQLYEKLFF
- TRBD1 TRBJ1-2 TRBV6-1 TGTGCCAGCAGAGACAGGGGAGGATTTGGTGGCTACACCTTC CASRDRGGFGGYTF
once - TRBJ2-1 TRBV10-2 TGCGCCAGCACTCAGGCTATCTACAATGAGCAGTTCTTC CASTQAIYNEQFF
- - TRBJ2-5 TRBV5-4 TGTGCCAGCAGCGTCACGGGGGGCGCGGAGACCCAGTACTTC CASSVTGGAETQYF
- TRBD1 TRBJ1-1 TRBV7-9 TGTGCCAGCAGCTTCGCAGGGGGCCTGGAAGCTTTCTTT CASSFAGGLEAFF
- TRBD1 TRBJ1-4 TRBV7-9 TGTGCCAGCAGCTTAAAAAGAATGGACAGGGGCGGGTTGAAGGAAAAACTGTTTTTT CASSLKRMDRGGLKEKLFF
once - TRBJ1-5 TRBV11-3 TGTGCCAGCAGCTTAGGCACTGAGAACAATCAGCCCCAGCATTTT CASSLGTENNQPQHF
- TRBD2 TRBJ2-1 TRBV7-9 TGTGCCAGCAGCATACTGTTGCGACTAGCGGGAGTGGGTGGTGAGCAGTTCTTC CASSILLRLAGVGGEQFF
- TRBD1 TRBJ2-2 TRBV7-6 TGTGCCAGCAGCTTGACAGGGACCACCGGGGAGCTGTTTTTT CASSLTGTTGELFF
- TRBD2 TRBJ2-1 TRBV29-1 TGCAGCGTTGAGCTGGCGGGAGGGTATGAGCAGTTCTTC CSVELAGGYEQFF
few TRBD1 TRBJ1-3 TRBV5-3 TGTGCCAGAAGCTGGGGACAGGAATATTCCTCTGGAAACACCATATATTTT CARSWGQEYSSGNTIYF
- TRBD2 TRBJ2-2 TRBV5-6 TGTGCCAGCAGCTTAAGGACTAGCGGGAGTTTCACCGGGGAGCTGTTTTTT CASSLRTSGSFTGELFF
- - TRBJ1-1 TRBV7-9 TGTGCCAGCAGCTCAATCCCGAACACTGAAGCTTTCTTT CASSSIPNTEAFF
- - TRBJ1-1 TRBV7-3 TGTGCCAGCAGCTTAACGGCCGGGGGCACTGAAGCTTTCTTT CASSLTAGGTEAFF
- TRBD1 TRBJ1-1 TRBV5-1 TGCGCCAGCAGCTTGATGGGACAGCAAACCAACACTGAAGCTTTCTTT CASSLMGQQTNTEAFF
- - TRBJ2-1 TRBV7-3 TGTGCCAGCAGCTTAATAGTTTTGGGTGAGCAGTTCTTC CASSLIVLGEQFF
- TRBD1 TRBJ2-5 TRBV19 TGTGCCAGTAGTCCCGGGACAGGGTATCAAGAGACCCAGTACTTC CASSPGTGYQETQYF
- TRBD1 TRBJ2-7 TRBV2 TGTGCCAGCATTGACGGGGACAGAGACTACGAGCAGTACTTC CASIDGDRDYEQYF
- - TRBJ2-7 TRBV5-1 TGCGCCAGCAGCCTGGACGGCTACGAGCAGTACTTC CASSLDGYEQYF
- - TRBJ2-1 TRBV9 TGTGCCAGCAGCGTAGGAGGGACCCCTATAACCAATGAGCAGTTCTTC CASSVGGTPITNEQFF
- TRBD1 TRBJ1-1 TRBV29-1 TGCAGCGTTGAGCCAGGACAGGTCATGAACACTGAAGCTTTCTTT CSVEPGQVMNTEAFF
- TRBD1 TRBJ1-5 TRBV4-1 TGCGCCAGCAGCCAAGACCTCGGGACAGGGGGTTTACCCCAGCATTTT CASSQDLGTGGLPQHF
- TRBD1 TRBJ2-5 TRBV27 TGTGCCAGCAGTTTGGGACAGCCGTACCAAGAGACCCAGTACTTC CASSLGQPYQETQYF
- TRBD2 TRBJ2-1 TRBV9 TGTGCCAGCAGCCCCGTACTAGCGAGGGATGAGCAGTTCTTC CASSPVLARDEQFF
- TRBD1 TRBJ1-5 TRBV27 TGTGCCAGCAGTATCCGCGGGACAGCTAACAATCAGCCCCAGCATTTT CASSIRGTANNQPQHF
- TRBD2 TRBJ2-7 TRBV12-5 TGTGCTAGTGGTTTGGCAGGTGGGACTAGCCGGTACGAGCAGTACTTC CASGLAGGTSRYEQYF
- TRBD1 TRBJ1-2 TRBV30 TGTGCCTGGAGGAGGGACAGGGGGTCCTATGGCTACACCTTC CAWRRDRGSYGYTF
- - TRBJ2-1 TRBV9 TGTGCCAGCAGCGTGGGGGGCGGCTTTGATTACAATGAGCAGTTCTTC CASSVGGGFDYNEQFF
- - TRBJ2-5 TRBV7-2 TGTGCCAGCAGCTCAGGTGGACGGGAGACCCAGTACTTC CASSSGGRETQYF
- - TRBJ1-1 TRBV28 TGTGCCAGCACCAATCCCTGGGACCGAACGAACACTGAAGCTTTCTTT CASTNPWDRTNTEAFF
once TRBD2 TRBJ2-4 TRBV9 TGTGCCAGCAGCCCGGGAGGGCAGGCCAAAAACATTCAGTACTTC CASSPGGQAKNIQYF
- - TRBJ1-4 TRBV11-2 TGTGCCAGCAGCTTCAGAGGGGGACTCTCGATTAATGAAAAACTGTTTTTT CASSFRGGLSINEKLFF
- TRBD2 TRBJ2-1 TRBV2 TGTGCCAGCAGTGCAAAAAGCGGGAGTGGGAATGAGCAGTTCTTC CASSAKSGSGNEQFF
- - TRBJ1-5 TRBV2 TGTGCCAGCAGTGAAGTAGGGGTTAGCAATCAGCCCCAGCATTTT CASSEVGVSNQPQHF
- - TRBJ2-3 TRBV6-1 TGTGCCAGCAGTGGTCTGGGGTATTCTAGCACAGATACGCAGTATTTT CASSGLGYSSTDTQYF
- - TRBJ2-1 TRBV11-2 TGTGCCAGCAGCTTAGGGCTAGCCCTAGGGAATGAGCAGTTCTTC CASSLGLALGNEQFF
once TRBD1 TRBJ1-5 TRBV6-6 TGTGCCAGCAGTTACGGACAGGGAAATCAGCCCCAGCATTTT CASSYGQGNQPQHF
- TRBD1 TRBJ1-5 TRBV6-5 TGTGCCAGCAGACTGACAGGGGATCAGCCCCAGCATTTT CASRLTGDQPQHF
- TRBD1 TRBJ2-1 TRBV6-5 TGTGCCAGCAGTTACCTCCCGGGACAGTCCTACAATGAGCAGTTCTTC CASSYLPGQSYNEQFF
- - TRBJ1-3 TRBV6-1 TGTGCCAGCAGTGAAGCGCCCGGAAACACCATATATTTT CASSEAPGNTIYF
- TRBD2 TRBJ2-7 TRBV5-6 TGTGCCAGCAGTCGCGGGGGGTTGTACGAGCAGTACTTC CASSRGGLYEQYF
- - TRBJ1-4 TRBV28 TGTGCCAGCAGTTTTTTCAGAGGAACTAATGAAAAACTGTTTTTT CASSFFRGTNEKLFF
once TRBD1 TRBJ2-2 TRBV10-3 TGTGCCATCAAGGGGGCCTCGCCGAACACCGGGGAGCTGTTTTTT CAIKGASPNTGELFF
- - TRBJ1-5 TRBV18 TGTGCCAGCTCCCCGACAGGAACGAATCAGCCCCAGCATTTT CASSPTGTNQPQHF
- - TRBJ2-6 TRBV5-1 TGCGCCAGCAGCTTGGGACAACTCTCTGGGGCCAACGTCCTGACTTTC CASSLGQLSGANVLTF
- - TRBJ2-2 TRBV7-6 TGTGCCAGCAGCTTACGAACGATGGGGCAGGGCTCCGGGGAGCTGTTTTTT CASSLRTMGQGSGELFF
- TRBD1 TRBJ2-7 TRBV27 TGTGCCAGTTCTAAGCCGGGACAGCAGATCTACGAGCAGTACTTC CASSKPGQQIYEQYF
- - TRBJ1-1 TRBV28 TGTGCCATAAGAGGACAGCGCACTGAAGCTTTCTTT CAIRGQRTEAFF
once - TRBJ2-5 TRBV9 TGTGCCAGCAGCGCTCAGGGTTTGAAGACCCAGTACTTC CASSAQGLKTQYF
once - TRBJ1-5 TRBV7-9 TGTGCCAGCAGCTTAGCTGAAAGCCCCAATCAGCCCCAGCATTTT CASSLAESPNQPQHF
- - TRBJ2-4 TRBV29-1 TGCAGCGTAGGAGGGGGAGGTGGAAACATTCAGTACTTC CSVGGGGGNIQYF
few - TRBJ1-1 TRBV27 TGTGCCGCCGCGGGCAGGGTGAACACTGAAGCTTTCTTT CAAAGRVNTEAFF